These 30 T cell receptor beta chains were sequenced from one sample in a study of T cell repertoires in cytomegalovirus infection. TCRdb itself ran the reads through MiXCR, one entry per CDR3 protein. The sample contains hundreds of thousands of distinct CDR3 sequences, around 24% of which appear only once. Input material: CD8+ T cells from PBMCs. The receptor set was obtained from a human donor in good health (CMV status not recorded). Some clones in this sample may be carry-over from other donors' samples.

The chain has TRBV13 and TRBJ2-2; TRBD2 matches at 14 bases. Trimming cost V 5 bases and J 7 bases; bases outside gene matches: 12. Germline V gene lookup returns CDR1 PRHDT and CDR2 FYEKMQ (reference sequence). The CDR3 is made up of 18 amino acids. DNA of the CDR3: TGTGCCAGCAGCGCCCGACTAGCGGGGGGGCCGATGAACGGGGAGCTGTTTTTT. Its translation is CASSARLAGGPMNGELFF.

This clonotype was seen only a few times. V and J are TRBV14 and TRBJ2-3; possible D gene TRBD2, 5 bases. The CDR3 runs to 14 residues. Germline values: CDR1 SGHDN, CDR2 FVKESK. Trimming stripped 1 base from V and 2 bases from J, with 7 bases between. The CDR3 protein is CASSQGRFTDTQYF. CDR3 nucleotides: TGTGCCAGCAGCCAAGGGAGGTTCACAGATACGCAGTATTTT.

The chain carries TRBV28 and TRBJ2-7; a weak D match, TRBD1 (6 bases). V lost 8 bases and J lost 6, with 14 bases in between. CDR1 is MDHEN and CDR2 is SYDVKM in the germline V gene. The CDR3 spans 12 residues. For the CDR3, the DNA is TGTGCCAGCGGACAGAGCCTACTCGAGCAGTACGTC. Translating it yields CASGQSLLEQYV.

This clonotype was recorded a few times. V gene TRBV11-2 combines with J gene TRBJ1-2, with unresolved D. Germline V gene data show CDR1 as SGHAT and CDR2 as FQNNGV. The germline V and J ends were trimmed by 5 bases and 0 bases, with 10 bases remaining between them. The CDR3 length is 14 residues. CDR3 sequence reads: CASSPRLSNYGYTF. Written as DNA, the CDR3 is TGTGCCAGCAGCCCCCGATTGTCTAACTATGGCTACACCTTC.

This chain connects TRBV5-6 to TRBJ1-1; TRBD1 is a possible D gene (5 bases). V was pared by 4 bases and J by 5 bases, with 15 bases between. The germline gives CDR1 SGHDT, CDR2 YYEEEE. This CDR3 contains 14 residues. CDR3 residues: CASSMGLPYTEAFF. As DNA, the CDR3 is TGTGCCAGCAGCATGGGACTGCCTTATACTGAAGCTTTCTTT.

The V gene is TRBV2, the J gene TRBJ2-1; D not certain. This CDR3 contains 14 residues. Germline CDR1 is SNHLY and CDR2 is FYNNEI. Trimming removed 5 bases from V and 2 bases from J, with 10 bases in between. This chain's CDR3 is CASSPLVTYNEQFF. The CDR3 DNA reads TGTGCCAGCAGTCCGTTAGTTACCTACAATGAGCAGTTCTTC.

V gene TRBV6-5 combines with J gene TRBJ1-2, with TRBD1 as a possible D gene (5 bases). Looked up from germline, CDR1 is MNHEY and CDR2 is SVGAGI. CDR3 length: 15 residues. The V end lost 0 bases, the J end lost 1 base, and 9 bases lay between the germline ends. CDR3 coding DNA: TGTGCCAGCAGTTACTCAAGGGGAAGTAACTATGGCTACACCTTC. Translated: CASSYSRGSNYGYTF.

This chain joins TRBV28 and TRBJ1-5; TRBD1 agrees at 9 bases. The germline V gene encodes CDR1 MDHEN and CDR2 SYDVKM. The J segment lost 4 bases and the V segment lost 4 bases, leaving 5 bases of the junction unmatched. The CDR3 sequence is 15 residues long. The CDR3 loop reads CASSSGTGWNQPQHF. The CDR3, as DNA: TGTGCCAGCAGTTCGGGGACAGGGTGGAATCAGCCCCAGCATTTT. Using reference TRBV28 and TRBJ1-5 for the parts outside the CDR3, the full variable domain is DVKVTQSSRYLVKRTGEKVFLECVQDMDHENMFWYRQDPGLGLRLIYFSYDVKMKEKGDIPEGYSVSREKKERFSLILESASTNQTSMYLCASSSGTGWNQPQHFGDGTRLSIL.

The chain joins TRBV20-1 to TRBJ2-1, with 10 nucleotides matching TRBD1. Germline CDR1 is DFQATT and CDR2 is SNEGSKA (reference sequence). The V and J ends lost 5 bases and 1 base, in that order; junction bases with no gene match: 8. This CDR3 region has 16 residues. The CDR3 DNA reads TGCAGTGCTGTGGGACAGGGGTTGGGATCCTACAATGAGCAGTTCTTC. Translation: CSAVGQGLGSYNEQFF.

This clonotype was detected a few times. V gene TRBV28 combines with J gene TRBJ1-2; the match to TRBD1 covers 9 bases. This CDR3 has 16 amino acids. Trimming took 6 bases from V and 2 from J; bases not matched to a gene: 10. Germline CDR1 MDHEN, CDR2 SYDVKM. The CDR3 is CASSWDREVGNYGYTF. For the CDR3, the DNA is TGTGCCAGCAGCTGGGACAGGGAGGTAGGGAACTATGGCTACACCTTC.

CDR3 sequence: CSGGGVDLYNEQFF. The CDR3 bases are TGCAGCGGGGGGGGTGTCGACCTATACAATGAGCAGTTCTTC. The J gene is TRBJ2-1, the V gene TRBV29-1; TRBD2 matches at 7 bases. There are 14 residues in the CDR3. Germline V gene lookup returns CDR1 SQVTM and CDR2 ANQGSEA. The ends lost 7 bases at V and 4 bases at J; junction bases unmatched: 10.

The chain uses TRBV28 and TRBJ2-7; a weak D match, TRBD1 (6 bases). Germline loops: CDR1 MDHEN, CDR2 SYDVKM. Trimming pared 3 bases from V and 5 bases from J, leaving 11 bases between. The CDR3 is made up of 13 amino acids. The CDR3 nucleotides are TGTGCCAGCAGTTTTCAGGGGATCCACGAGCAGTACGTC. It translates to CASSFQGIHEQYV.

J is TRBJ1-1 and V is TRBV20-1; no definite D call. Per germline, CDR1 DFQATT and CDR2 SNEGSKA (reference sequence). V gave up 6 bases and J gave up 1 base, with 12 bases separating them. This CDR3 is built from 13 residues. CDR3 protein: CSAFSDTNTEAFF. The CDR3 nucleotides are TGCAGTGCCTTTTCCGACACGAACACTGAAGCTTTCTTT.

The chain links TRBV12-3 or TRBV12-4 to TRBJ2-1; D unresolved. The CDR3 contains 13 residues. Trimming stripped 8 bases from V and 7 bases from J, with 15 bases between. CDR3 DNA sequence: TGTGCCAGCCACCCTAGGACGGGTAATGAGCAGTTCTTC. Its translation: CASHPRTGNEQFF.

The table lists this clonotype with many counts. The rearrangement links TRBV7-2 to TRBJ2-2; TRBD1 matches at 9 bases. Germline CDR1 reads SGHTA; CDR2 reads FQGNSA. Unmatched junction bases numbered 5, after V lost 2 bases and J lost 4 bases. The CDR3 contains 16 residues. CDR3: CASSLLWTGVTGELFF. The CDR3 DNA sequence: TGTGCCAGCAGCTTATTATGGACAGGGGTCACCGGGGAGCTGTTTTTT.

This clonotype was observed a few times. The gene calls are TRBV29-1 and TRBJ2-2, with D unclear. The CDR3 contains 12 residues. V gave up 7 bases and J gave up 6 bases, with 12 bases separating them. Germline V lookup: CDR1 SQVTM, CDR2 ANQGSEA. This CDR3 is CSALEVAGELFF. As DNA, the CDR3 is TGCAGCGCCCTGGAAGTCGCCGGGGAGCTGTTTTTT.

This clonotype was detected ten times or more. CDR3 bases: TGTGCCAGCAGCTCCCGTCTAGTGACCGGGGAGCTGTTTTTT. It yields the protein CASSSRLVTGELFF. This chain links TRBV7-6 with TRBJ2-2, with no clear D. Trimming pared 4 bases from V and 5 bases from J, leaving 11 bases between. The germline gives CDR1 SGHVS, CDR2 FNYEAQ. The CDR3 runs to 14 residues.

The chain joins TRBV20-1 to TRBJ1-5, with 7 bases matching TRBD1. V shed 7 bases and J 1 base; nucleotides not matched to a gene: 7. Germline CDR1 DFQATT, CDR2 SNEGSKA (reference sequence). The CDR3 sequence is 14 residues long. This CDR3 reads CSGGQGGSNQPQHF. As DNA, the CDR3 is TGCAGTGGAGGGCAGGGGGGAAGCAATCAGCCCCAGCATTTT.

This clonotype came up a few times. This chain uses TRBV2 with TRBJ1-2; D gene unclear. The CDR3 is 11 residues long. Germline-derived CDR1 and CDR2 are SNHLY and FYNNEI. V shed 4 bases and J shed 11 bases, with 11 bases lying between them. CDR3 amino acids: CASSGTSRYTF. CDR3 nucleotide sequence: TGTGCCAGCAGTGGGACTTCCCGATACACCTTC.

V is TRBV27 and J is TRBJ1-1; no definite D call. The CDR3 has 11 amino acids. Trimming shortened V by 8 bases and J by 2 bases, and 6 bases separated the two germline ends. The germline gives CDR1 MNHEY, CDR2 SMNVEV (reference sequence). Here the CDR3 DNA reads TGTGCCAGCCTTTCTAACACTGAAGCTTTCTTT. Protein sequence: CASLSNTEAFF.

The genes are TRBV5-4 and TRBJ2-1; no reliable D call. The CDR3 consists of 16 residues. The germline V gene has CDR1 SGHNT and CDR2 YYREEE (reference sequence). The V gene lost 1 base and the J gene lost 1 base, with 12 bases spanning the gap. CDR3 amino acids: CASSLTVSGSYNEQFF. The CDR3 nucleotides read TGTGCCAGCAGCTTGACGGTGTCAGGTTCCTACAATGAGCAGTTCTTC.

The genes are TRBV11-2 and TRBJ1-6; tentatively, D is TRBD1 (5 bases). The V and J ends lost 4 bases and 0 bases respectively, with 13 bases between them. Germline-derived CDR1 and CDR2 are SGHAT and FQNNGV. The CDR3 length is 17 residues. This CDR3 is CASSSSMRGSYNSPLHF. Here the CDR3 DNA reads TGTGCCAGCAGCTCTTCTATGAGGGGCTCCTATAATTCACCCCTCCACTTT.

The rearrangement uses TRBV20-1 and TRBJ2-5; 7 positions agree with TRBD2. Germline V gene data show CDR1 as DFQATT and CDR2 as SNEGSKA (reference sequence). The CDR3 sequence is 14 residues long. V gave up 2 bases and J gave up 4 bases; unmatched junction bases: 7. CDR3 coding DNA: TGCAGTGCTAGAAATGCGGGAGACGGAGAGACCCAGTACTTC. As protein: CSARNAGDGETQYF.

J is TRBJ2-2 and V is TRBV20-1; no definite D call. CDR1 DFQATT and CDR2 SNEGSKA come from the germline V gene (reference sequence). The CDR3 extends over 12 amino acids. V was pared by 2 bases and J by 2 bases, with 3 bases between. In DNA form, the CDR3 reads TGCAGTGCTAGATCTAACACCGGGGAGCTGTTTTTT. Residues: CSARSNTGELFF.

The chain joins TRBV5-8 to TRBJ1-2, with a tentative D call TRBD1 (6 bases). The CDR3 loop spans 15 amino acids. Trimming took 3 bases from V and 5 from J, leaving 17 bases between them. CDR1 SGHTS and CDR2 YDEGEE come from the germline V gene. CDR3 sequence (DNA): TGTGCCAGCAGCTCCTACGGACAGCATCGGTATGGCTACACCTTC. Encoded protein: CASSSYGQHRYGYTF. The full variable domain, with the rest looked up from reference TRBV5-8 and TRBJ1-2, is EAGVTQSPTHLIKTRGQQATLRCSPISGHTSVYWYQQALGLGLQFLLWYDEGEERNRGNFPPRFSGRQFPNYSSELNVNALELEDSALYLCASSSYGQHRYGYTFGSGTRLTVV.

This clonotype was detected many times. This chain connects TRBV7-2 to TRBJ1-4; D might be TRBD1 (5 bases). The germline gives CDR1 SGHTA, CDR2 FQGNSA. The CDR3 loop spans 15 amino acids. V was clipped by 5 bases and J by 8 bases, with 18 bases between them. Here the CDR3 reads CASSPWGGEHEKLFF. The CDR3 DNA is TGTGCCAGCAGCCCCTGGGGGGGGGAACACGAAAAACTGTTTTTT.

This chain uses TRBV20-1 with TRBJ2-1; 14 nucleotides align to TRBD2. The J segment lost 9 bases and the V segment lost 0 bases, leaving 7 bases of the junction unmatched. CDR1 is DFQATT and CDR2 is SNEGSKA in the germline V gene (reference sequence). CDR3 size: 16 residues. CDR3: CSARDMVGLAGVEQFF. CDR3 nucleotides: TGCAGTGCTAGAGATATGGTGGGACTAGCGGGGGTTGAGCAGTTCTTC.

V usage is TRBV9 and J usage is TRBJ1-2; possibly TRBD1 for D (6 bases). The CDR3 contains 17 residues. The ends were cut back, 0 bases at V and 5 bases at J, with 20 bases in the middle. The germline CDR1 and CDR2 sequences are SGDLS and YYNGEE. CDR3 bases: TGTGCCAGCAGCGTAGAAGGACAGCCAACCCTGGGATATGGCTACACCTTC. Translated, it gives CASSVEGQPTLGYGYTF.

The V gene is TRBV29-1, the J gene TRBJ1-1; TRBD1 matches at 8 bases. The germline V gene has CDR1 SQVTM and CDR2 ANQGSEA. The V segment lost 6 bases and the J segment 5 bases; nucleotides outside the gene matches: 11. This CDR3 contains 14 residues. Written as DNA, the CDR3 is TGCAGCGTCAGCGGACAGGGAATAGGTACTGAAGCTTTCTTT. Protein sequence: CSVSGQGIGTEAFF.

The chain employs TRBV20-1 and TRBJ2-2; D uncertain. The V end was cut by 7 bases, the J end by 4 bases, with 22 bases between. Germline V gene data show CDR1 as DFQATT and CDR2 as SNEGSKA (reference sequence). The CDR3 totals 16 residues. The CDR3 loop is CSVKGRRALGTGELFF. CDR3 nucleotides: TGCAGTGTAAAAGGGCGGCGAGCGCTTGGCACCGGGGAGCTGTTTTTT.